The 11 T cell receptor beta chains presented below share a single source sample, sequenced in a study of cytomegalovirus exposure and HLA in healthy donors. Clones were sequenced by immunoSEQ multiplex PCR, and TCRdb holds only the in-frame ones, with some missing. The sample holds 95,000 to 150,000 clones, about 96% seen once. Sequenced: PBMCs. These receptor sequences come from a man between 18 and 35 years old in good health and CMV-seronegative.

This rearrangement joins TRBV27 to TRBJ2-7; maybe TRBD1 (5 bases). The CDR3 is 11 residues long. V was trimmed by 6 bases and J by 3 bases, leaving 6 bases between them. The V gene's germline CDR1 is MNHEY and CDR2 SMNVEV (reference sequence). Here the CDR3 reads CASRQGYEQYF. The CDR3 DNA is TGTGCCAGCAGGCAGGGCTACGAGCAGTACTTC.

V and J are TRBV19 and TRBJ2-7; 9 bases are a match to TRBD2. V was clipped by 3 bases and J by 5 bases; unmatched bases: 14. Germline CDR1 and CDR2: LNHDA and SQIVND (reference sequence). The CDR3 loop spans 17 amino acids. This CDR3 reads CASSIRGIAGANDEQYF. Here the CDR3 DNA reads TGTGCCAGTAGTATTAGGGGTATAGCGGGAGCAAACGACGAGCAGTACTTC.

The sample holds one count of this clone. The chain combines TRBV30 with TRBJ1-4; TRBD1 agrees at 8 bases. Per germline, CDR1 GTSNPN and CDR2 SVGIG (reference sequence). This CDR3 comprises 14 residues. The junction had 10 bases not matched to a gene; V was cut back by 6 bases and J by 7 bases. CDR3 in amino acids: CACLPQGAGEKLFF. Written as DNA, the CDR3 is TGTGCCTGTCTCCCCCAGGGGGCAGGTGAAAAACTGTTTTTT. Full variable domain (outside the CDR3, taken from reference TRBV30 and TRBJ1-4): SQTIHQWPATLVQPVGSPLSLECTVEGTSNPNLYWYRQAAGRGLQLLFYSVGIGQISSEVPQNLSASRPQDRQFILSSKKLLLSDSGFYLCACLPQGAGEKLFFGSGTQLSVL.

J is TRBJ2-7 and V is TRBV14, with TRBD2 matching 12 bases. Germline V gene sequence: CDR1 SGHDN, CDR2 FVKESK. The ends lost 1 base at V and 4 bases at J; junction bases unmatched: 8. The CDR3 totals 17 residues. The CDR3 DNA reads as TGTGCCAGCAGCCAAGGTTTACTAGCGGGAGGAAATTACGAGCAGTACTTC. The encoded protein is CASSQGLLAGGNYEQYF.

The rearrangement links TRBV13 to TRBJ1-1, with D unclear. Germline V CDR1 and CDR2: PRHDT, FYEKMQ (reference sequence). The germline V and J ends were trimmed by 5 bases and 0 bases, with 13 bases remaining between them. CDR3 length: 15 amino acids. The CDR3 DNA is TGTGCCAGCAGCGTTCTGGAGATCATGAACACTGAAGCTTTCTTT. Translated: CASSVLEIMNTEAFF.

This sequence joins TRBV7-3 and TRBJ2-1, with D perhaps TRBD2 (5 bases). In germline, CDR1 is SGHTA, CDR2 FQGTGA. V lost 1 base, J lost 0 bases, and 13 bases lay in between. The CDR3 sequence is 17 residues long. The DNA for the CDR3 is TGTGCCAGCAGCTTAAGGGCCCTGGACTTCTCCTACAATGAGCAGTTCTTC. Protein sequence: CASSLRALDFSYNEQFF.

The chain couples TRBV6-5 to TRBJ1-1; D gene uncertain. Germline values: CDR1 MNHEY, CDR2 SVGAGI. This CDR3 is built from 11 residues. Trimming shortened V by 11 bases and J by 3 bases, and 10 bases separated the two germline ends. The CDR3 loop reads CASGRDTEAFF. CDR3 in DNA: TGTGCCTCGGGGAGGGACACTGAAGCTTTCTTT.

The chain couples TRBV11-2 to TRBJ1-2; 11 positions match TRBD1. The CDR3 is 17 residues long. In germline, CDR1 is SGHAT, CDR2 FQNNGV. J was trimmed by 6 bases and V by 0 bases; bases with no gene match: 9. The CDR3 here is CASSLDRAGQGADGYTF. CDR3 nucleotides: TGTGCCAGCAGCTTAGATCGGGCCGGACAGGGGGCAGATGGCTACACCTTC.

The rearrangement joins TRBV15 to TRBJ2-7; perhaps TRBD2 as D (6 bases). Germline V gene sequence: CDR1 LNHNV, CDR2 YYDKDF (reference sequence). The ends were cut back, 4 bases at V and 2 bases at J, with 18 bases in the middle. The CDR3 runs 16 residues. The CDR3 loop reads CATSMGDGGATYEQYF. The DNA for the CDR3 is TGTGCCACCAGCATGGGGGATGGCGGGGCGACCTACGAGCAGTACTTC.

V gene TRBV7-6 combines with J gene TRBJ2-2; 8 bases map to TRBD2. The CDR3 covers 15 residues. Germline CDR1 and CDR2: SGHVS and FNYEAQ. The V gene end was trimmed by 0 bases and the J gene end by 7 bases; junction bases not matched to a gene: 4. DNA for the CDR3: TGTGCCAGCAGCTTAGCTAGCGGGAAGGTCGGGGAGCTGTTTTTT. As protein: CASSLASGKVGELFF.

The J gene is TRBJ1-3, the V gene TRBV21-1; the tabulated D call, TRBD1, remains unverified against the DNA. TRBV21-1 is classified as a pseudogene. There are 16 residues in the CDR3. CDR3 in amino acids: CASSKAPGFSGNTIYF. The CDR3 nucleotides read TGTGCCAGCAGCAAAGCGCCAGGGTTCTCTGGAAACACCATATATTTT.